What follows is one T cell receptor beta chain and its context. Its antigen is currently unknown. This CDR3 is also generated by other DNA sequences in the sample. The sample originates from a study of CD8+ T cells in alopecia areata. Notes on the study in general: A great number of expanded lesional clones endured in scalp and blood during tofacitinib.

The treatment denotes: oral pan-JAK inhibitor, 5-10 mg twice daily. Extracted RNA was reverse transcribed, and the resulting cDNA served as sequencing template. Clones were read by immunoSEQ multiplex PCR, and TCRdb kept only the in-frame ones, dropping some. This sample has 150,000 to 200,000 clones; over 55% occur once, and the top ten carry over 1%. The CDR3 loop spans 12 amino acids. V lost 0 bases and J 1 base, leaving 3 bases between the germline ends. Germline V gene data show CDR1 as GTSNPN and CDR2 as SVGIG (reference sequence). The V gene is TRBV30, the J gene TRBJ1-2; no clear D. This specimen was CD4+ T cells sorted from blood, taken at week 24, from a patient treated with tofacitinib. This sequence originates from a human donor with alopecia areata. The CDR3 DNA reads TGTGCCTGGAGTGTCCGTAACTATGGCTACACCTTC. Translating it yields CAWSVRNYGYTF.